Reported below is one T cell receptor (beta chain). Primers: 60 Vbeta forward and 13 Jbeta reverse. Profiled with immunoSEQ multiplex PCR; TCRdb holds only in-frame clones, not every one. The sample lists under 170,000 clones; approximately 60% were seen once. This sample is part of a study of cytomegalovirus exposure and HLA in healthy donors. Sequencing was performed on PBMCs. The clonotype originates from a woman in her sixties or seventies in good health and CMV-seropositive.

Here the CDR3 DNA reads TGTGCCAGCAGCTTATCGCGGACTAGCGTCTACGAGCAGTACTTC. Protein: CASSLSRTSVYEQYF. This chain joins TRBV7-2 and TRBJ2-7; 9 nucleotides agree with TRBD2. This CDR3 has 15 residues. The trim removed 2 bases at V and 3 bases at J, leaving 5 bases unmatched. Germline V lookup: CDR1 SGHTA, CDR2 FQGNSA.